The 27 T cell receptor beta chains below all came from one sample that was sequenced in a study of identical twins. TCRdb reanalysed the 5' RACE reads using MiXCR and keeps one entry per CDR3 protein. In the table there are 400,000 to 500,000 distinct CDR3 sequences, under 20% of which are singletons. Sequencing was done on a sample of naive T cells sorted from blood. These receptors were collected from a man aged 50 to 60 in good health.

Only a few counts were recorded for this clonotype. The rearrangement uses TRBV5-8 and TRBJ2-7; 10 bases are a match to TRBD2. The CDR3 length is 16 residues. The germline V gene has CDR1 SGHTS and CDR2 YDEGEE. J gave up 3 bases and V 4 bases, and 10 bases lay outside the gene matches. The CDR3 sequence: CASSPRIAGGFYEQYF. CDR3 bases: TGTGCCAGCAGCCCGAGAATAGCGGGGGGATTCTACGAGCAGTACTTC.

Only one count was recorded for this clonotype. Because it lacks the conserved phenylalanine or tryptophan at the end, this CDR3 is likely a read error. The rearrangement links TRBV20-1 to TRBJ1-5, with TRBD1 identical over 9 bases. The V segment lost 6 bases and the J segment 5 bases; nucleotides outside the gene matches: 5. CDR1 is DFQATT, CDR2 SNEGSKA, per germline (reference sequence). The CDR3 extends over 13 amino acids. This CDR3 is CSALNRGHQPQHI. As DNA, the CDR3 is TGCAGTGCCCTCAACAGGGGGCATCAGCCCCAGCATATT.

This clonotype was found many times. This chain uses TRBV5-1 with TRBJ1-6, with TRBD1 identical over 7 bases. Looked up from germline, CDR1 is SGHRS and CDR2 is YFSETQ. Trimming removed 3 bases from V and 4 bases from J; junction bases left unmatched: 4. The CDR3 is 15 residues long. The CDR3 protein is CASSSDRRYNSPLHF. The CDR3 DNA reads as TGCGCCAGCAGCTCGGACAGGAGATATAATTCACCCCTCCACTTT. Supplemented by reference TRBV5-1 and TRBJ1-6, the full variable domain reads KAGVTQTPRYLIKTRGQQVTLSCSPISGHRSVSWYQQTPGQGLQFLFEYFSETQRNKGNFPGRFSGRQFSNSRSEMNVSTLELGDSALYLCASSSDRRYNSPLHFGNGTRLTVT.

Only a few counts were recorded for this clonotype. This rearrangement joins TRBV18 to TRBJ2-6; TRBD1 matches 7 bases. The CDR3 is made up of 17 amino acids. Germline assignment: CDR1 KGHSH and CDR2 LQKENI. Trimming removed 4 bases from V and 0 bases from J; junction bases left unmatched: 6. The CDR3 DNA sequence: TGTGCCAGCTCACAGGGACAGATCTTCTCTGGGGCCAACGTCCTGACTTTC. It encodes CASSQGQIFSGANVLTF.

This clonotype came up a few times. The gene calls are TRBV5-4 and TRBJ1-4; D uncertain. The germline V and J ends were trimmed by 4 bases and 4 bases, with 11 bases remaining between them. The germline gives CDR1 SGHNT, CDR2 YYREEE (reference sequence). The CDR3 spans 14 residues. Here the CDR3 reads CASSKGRINEKLFF. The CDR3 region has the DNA TGTGCCAGCAGCAAAGGACGGATTAATGAAAAACTGTTTTTT.

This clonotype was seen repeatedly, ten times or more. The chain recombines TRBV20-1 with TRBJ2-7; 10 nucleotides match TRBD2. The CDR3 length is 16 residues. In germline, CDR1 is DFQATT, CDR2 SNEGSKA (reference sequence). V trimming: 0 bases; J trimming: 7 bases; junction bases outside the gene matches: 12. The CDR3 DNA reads TGCAGTGCTAGAGACCCGAATAGCGGGGGGCCGGGGGAGCAGTACTTC. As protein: CSARDPNSGGPGEQYF.

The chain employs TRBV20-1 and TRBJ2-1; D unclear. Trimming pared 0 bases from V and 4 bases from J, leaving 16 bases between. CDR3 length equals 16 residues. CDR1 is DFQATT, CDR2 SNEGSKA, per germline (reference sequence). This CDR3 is CSARDSLAQFYNEQFF. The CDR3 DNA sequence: TGCAGTGCTAGAGATAGTTTGGCGCAATTTTACAATGAGCAGTTCTTC.

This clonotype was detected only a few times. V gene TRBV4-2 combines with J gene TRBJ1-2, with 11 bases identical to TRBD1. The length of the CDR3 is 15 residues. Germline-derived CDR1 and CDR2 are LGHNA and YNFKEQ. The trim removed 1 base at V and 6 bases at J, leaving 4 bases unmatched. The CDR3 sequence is CASSQGTGGEDGYTF. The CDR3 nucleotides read TGTGCCAGCAGCCAAGGGACAGGGGGCGAGGATGGCTACACCTTC.

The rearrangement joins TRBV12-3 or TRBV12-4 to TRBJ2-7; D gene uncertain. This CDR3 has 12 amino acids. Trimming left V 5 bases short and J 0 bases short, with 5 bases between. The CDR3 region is CASSRASYEQYF. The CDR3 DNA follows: TGTGCCAGCAGTCGCGCCTCCTACGAGCAGTACTTC.

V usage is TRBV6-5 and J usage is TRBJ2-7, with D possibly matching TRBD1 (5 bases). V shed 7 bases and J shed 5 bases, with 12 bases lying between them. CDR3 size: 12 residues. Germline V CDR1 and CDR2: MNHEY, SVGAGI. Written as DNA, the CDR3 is TGTGCCAGCATTGGATCAGGGCACGAGCAGTACTTC. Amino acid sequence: CASIGSGHEQYF.

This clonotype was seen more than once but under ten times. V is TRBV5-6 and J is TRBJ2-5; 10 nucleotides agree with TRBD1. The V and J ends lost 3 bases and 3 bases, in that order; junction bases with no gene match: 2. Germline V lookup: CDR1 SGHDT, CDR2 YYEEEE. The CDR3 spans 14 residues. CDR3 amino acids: CASSSTGGEETQYF. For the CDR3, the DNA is TGTGCCAGCAGCTCGACAGGGGGCGAAGAGACCCAGTACTTC.

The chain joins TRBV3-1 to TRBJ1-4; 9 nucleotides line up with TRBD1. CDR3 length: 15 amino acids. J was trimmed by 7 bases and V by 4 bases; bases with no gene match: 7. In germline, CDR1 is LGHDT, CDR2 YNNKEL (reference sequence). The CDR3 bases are TGTGCCAGCAGCCCGACCGACAGGGGGGGTGAAAAACTGTTTTTT. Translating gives CASSPTDRGGEKLFF.

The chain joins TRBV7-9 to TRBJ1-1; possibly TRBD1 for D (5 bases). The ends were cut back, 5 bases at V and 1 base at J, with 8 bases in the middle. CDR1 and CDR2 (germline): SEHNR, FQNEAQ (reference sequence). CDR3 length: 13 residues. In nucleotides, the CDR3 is TGTGCCAGCAGCGGGGGAAGGAACACTGAAGCTTTCTTT. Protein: CASSGGRNTEAFF.

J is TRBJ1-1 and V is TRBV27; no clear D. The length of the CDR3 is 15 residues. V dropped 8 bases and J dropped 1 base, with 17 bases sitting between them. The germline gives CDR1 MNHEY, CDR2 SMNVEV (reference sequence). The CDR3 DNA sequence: TGTGCCAGCTACTCTAGGCAGCACTCGAACACTGAAGCTTTCTTT. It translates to CASYSRQHSNTEAFF.

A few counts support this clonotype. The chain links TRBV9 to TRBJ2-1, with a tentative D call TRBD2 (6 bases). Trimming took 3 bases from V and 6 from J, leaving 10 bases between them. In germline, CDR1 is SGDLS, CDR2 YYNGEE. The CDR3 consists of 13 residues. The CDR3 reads CASSGLGLNEQFF. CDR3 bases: TGTGCCAGCAGCGGCTTGGGACTCAATGAGCAGTTCTTC.

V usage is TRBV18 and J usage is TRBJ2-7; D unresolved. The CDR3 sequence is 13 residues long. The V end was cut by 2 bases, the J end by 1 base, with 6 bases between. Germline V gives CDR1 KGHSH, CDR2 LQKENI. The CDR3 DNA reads TGTGCCAGCTCACCAAGAGAATCCTACGAGCAGTACTTC. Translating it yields CASSPRESYEQYF.

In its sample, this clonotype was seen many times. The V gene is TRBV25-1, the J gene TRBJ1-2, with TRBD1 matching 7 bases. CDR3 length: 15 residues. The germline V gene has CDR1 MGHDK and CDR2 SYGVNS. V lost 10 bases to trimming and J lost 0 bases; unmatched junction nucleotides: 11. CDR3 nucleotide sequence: TGTGCCACTCGGTTTGCACAGGGGACTAACTATGGCTACACCTTC. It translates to CATRFAQGTNYGYTF.

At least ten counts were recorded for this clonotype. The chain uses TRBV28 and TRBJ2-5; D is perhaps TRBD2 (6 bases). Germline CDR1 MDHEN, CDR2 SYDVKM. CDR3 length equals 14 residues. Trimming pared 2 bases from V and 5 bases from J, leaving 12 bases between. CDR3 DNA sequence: TGTGCCAGCAGTTTACCACGGGAGAAGGAGACCCAGTACTTC. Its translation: CASSLPREKETQYF.

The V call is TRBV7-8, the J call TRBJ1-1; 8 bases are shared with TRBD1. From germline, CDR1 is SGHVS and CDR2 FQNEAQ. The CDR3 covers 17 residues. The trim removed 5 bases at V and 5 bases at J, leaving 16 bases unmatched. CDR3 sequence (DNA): TGTGCCAGCAGCCTGGACAGGGTCGCCCTCCTTCGGACTGAAGCTTTCTTT. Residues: CASSLDRVALLRTEAFF.

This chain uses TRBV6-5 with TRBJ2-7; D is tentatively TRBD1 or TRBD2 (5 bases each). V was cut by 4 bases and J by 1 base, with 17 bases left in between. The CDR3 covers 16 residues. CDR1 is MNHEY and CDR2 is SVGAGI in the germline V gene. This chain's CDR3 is CASSSLRGVGSYEQYF. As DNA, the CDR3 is TGTGCCAGCAGTTCCCTTCGGGGCGTAGGTTCCTACGAGCAGTACTTC.

CDR3 DNA: TGTGCCAGCAGCTTGGGGGGGACAGCCGGAAACATTCAGTACTTC. Its protein is CASSLGGTAGNIQYF. The V call is TRBV5-4, the J call TRBJ2-4; 7 nucleotides agree with TRBD1. CDR1 and CDR2 from the germline V gene are SGHNT and YYREEE (reference sequence). V was pared by 0 bases and J by 6 bases, with 6 bases of the junction left unmatched. The CDR3 is 15 amino acids.

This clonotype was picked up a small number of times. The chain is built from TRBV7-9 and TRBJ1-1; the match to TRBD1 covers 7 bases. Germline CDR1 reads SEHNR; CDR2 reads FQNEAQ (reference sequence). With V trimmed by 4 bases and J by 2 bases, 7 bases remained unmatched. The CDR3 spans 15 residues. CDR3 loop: CASSSPGGRNTEAFF. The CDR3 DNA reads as TGTGCCAGCAGCTCACCAGGGGGTCGAAACACTGAAGCTTTCTTT.

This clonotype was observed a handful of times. DNA of the CDR3: TGCGCCAGCAGCTTTAGCGGGGGTCCGTACAATGAGCAGTTCTTC. This codes for CASSFSGGPYNEQFF. The chain couples TRBV5-1 to TRBJ2-1; TRBD2 matches 9 bases. There are 15 residues in the CDR3. V was clipped by 2 bases and J by 4 bases; unmatched bases: 4. The germline gives CDR1 SGHRS, CDR2 YFSETQ.

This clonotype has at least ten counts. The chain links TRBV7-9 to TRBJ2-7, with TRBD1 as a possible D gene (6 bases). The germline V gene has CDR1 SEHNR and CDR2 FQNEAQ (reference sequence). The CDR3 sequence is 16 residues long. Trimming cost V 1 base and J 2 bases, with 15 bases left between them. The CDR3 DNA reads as TGTGCCAGCAGCTTAGGGTCGACGGGGACAACCTACGAGCAGTACTTC. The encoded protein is CASSLGSTGTTYEQYF.

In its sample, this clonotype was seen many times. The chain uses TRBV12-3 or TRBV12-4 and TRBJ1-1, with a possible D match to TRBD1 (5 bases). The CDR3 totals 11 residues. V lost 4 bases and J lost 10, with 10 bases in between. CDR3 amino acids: CASSWGLRAFF. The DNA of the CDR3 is TGTGCCAGCAGTTGGGGGTTGCGAGCTTTCTTT.

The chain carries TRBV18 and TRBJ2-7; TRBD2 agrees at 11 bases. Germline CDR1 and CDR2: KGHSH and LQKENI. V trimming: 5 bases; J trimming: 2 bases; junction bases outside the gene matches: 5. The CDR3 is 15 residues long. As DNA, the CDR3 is TGTGCCAGCTCAGAGGGACTAGCGGACGCCTACGAGCAGTACTTC. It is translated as CASSEGLADAYEQYF.

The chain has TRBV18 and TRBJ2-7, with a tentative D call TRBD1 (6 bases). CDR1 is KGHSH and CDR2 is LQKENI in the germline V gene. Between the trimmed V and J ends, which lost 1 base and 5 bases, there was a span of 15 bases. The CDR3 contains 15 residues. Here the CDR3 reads CASSPLYGTQDEQYF. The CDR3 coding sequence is TGTGCCAGCTCACCACTTTACGGGACACAAGACGAGCAGTACTTC. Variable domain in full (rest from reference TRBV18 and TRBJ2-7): NAGVMQNPRHLVRRRGQEARLRCSPMKGHSHVYWYRQLPEEGLKFMVYLQKENIIDESGMPKERFSAEFPKEGPSILRIQQVVRGDSAAYFCASSPLYGTQDEQYFGPGTRLTVT.